The source of this T cell receptor beta chain is a study of T-cell reconstitution after alpha-beta-depleted transplantation in children. Study-level results: One year post-transplant, T-cell counts and diversity were largely derived from T cells produced anew. Alpha-beta T cells present about two months after transplant were reported to originate from several hundred expanded graft clones. Surviving thymic progenitors and recipient T cells were the source of high TCRbeta diversity at day 60 in some patients.

This clonotype has a handful of counts. What it binds is unknown. Preparation of the TCRbeta library involved a method that used unique molecular identifiers. TCRdb analysed the PCR reads with MiXCR anew, one entry per CDR3 protein. The sample lists approximately 520,000 distinct CDR3 sequences, approximately 10% occurring once. The CDR3 extends over 17 amino acids. Germline loops: CDR1 MGHDK, CDR2 SYGVNS. With 3 bases clipped from V and 3 bases from J, the junction kept 9 bases outside the gene matches. The origin of this receptor is a female patient aged 2-15 years who had a stem cell transplant for aplastic anemia, so the T cells may come from the graft donor. The source material was PBMCs, mostly from graft donor cells, sampled 180 days after TCRalphabeta/CD19-depleted stem cell transplant. The chain is built from TRBV25-1 and TRBJ2-1; TRBD1 aligns across 9 bases. CDR3 in amino acids: CASSDLRGTGYYNEQFF. CDR3 bases: TGTGCCAGCAGTGATCTTCGGGGGACAGGGTACTACAATGAGCAGTTCTTC.